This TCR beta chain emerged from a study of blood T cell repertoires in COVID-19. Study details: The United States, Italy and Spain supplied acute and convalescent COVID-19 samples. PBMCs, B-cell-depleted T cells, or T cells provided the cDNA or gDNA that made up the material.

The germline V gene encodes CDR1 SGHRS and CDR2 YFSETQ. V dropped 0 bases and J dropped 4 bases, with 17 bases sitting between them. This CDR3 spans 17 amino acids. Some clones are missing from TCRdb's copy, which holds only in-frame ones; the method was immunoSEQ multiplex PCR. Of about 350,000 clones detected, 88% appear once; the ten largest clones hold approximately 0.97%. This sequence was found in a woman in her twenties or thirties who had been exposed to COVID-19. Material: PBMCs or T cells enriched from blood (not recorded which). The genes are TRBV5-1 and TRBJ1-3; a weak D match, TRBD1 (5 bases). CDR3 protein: CASSLAAGMASGNTIYF. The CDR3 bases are TGCGCCAGCAGCTTGGCCGCAGGGATGGCCTCCGGAAACACCATATATTTT. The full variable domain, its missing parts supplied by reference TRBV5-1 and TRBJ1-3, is KAGVTQTPRYLIKTRGQQVTLSCSPISGHRSVSWYQQTPGQGLQFLFEYFSETQRNKGNFPGRFSGRQFSNSRSEMNVSTLELGDSALYLCASSLAAGMASGNTIYFGEGSWLTVV.